The clone carrying this TCR beta chain was observed a single time. The PCR was carried out with 60 Vbeta primers and 13 Jbeta primers. Some clones are missing from TCRdb's copy, which holds only in-frame ones; the method was immunoSEQ multiplex PCR. The repertoire holds about 180,000 clones, approximately 80% seen once, with 1.5% to 2% in the top ten. Germline V gene sequence: CDR1 MNHEY, CDR2 SVGAGI. The CDR3 loop spans 15 amino acids. V shed 6 bases and J shed 7 bases, with 16 bases lying between them. This sample was taken from a study of cytomegalovirus exposure and HLA in healthy donors. This chain uses TRBV6-5 with TRBJ1-6; possibly TRBD1 for D (5 bases). The TCR sequence derives from a man between 18 and 35 years old in good health and CMV-seronegative. The source material was PBMCs. CDR3 bases: TGTGCCAGCAGAAACGGACAATTGGGAAATTCACCCCTCCACTTT. Protein sequence: CASRNGQLGNSPLHF.